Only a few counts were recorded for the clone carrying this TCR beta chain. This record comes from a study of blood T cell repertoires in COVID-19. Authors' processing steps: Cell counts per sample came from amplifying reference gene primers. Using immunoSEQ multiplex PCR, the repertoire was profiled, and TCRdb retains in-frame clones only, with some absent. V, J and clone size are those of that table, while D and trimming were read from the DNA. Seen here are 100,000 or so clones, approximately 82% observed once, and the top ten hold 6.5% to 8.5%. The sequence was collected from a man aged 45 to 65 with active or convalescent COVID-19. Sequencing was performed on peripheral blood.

The CDR3 nucleotides are TGTGCCAGCAGCCCAATGGACAGGAGTAACACCGGGGAGCTGTTTTTT. Residues: CASSPMDRSNTGELFF. The chain combines TRBV3-1 (or the pseudogene TRBV3-2) with TRBJ2-2; 7 bases map to TRBD1. Germline V gene lookup returns CDR1 LGHDT and CDR2 YNNKEL (reference sequence). The CDR3 runs 16 residues. Trimming took 4 bases from V and 2 from J; bases not matched to a gene: 7.